This T cell receptor (beta chain) was captured by sequencing in a study of T cells in Graves' hyperthyroidism and ophthalmopathy (dated by TCRdb to between 2018 and 2021). For the wider study: Peripheral blood samples were taken at initial diagnosis, before any treatment was given. TCR V-J signatures able to tell the groups apart were searched for in a discovery cohort of approximately 95 patients, of whom under 45 had Graves' ophthalmopathy and 55 to 65 had stable Graves' hyperthyroidism. Whether ophthalmopathy could be predicted prospectively was tested in an independent validation cohort made up of under 20 hyperthyroidism patients plus 17 patients who later progressed to ophthalmopathy. The 100 or so discovery patients were divided at random into training and test sets in a 7:3 ratio. In several Graves' hyperthyroidism patients, the study also compared T-cell repertoires from thyroid tissue with T-cell repertoires from blood. After blood sampling, hyperthyroidism patients were treated with methimazole at a starting dose of 30 mg daily, and ophthalmopathy patients were treated with high-dose intravenous methylprednisolone. The paper reports TCR Vbeta CDR3 sequencing of roughly 140 peripheral blood samples: 43 ophthalmopathy, roughly 80 hyperthyroidism and around 17 progressor patients. The investigation overall reported the following: A model built on a 13 V-J signature distinguished ophthalmopathy from stable hyperthyroidism, reaching about 88% sensitivity and approximately 83% specificity in cross-validation and 80%/75% in testing. No statistical method was used to fix the sample size in advance, and group allocation was not hidden from the investigators. Blood samples also contained most of the expanded thyroid clonotypes (frequency above 0.001), which suggests that blood repertoires may reflect thyroid immune responses. During validation, the model predicted progression to ophthalmopathy a median of roughly six months ahead of onset, with around 70% sensitivity and about 72% specificity.

The sample holds many counts of this clonotype. There is no known antigen for this receptor. Qualities for individual bases were not recorded, and no much larger clone is one base off. CDR1 SGHRS and CDR2 YFSETQ were looked up in the germline V gene. The junction shows trimming of 4 bases on V and 0 bases on J, plus 15 bases between the germline ends. The cysteine opens and the phenylalanine closes a CDR3 of 16 amino acids. The read is trimmed to its CDR3 DNA, 48 bases read in frame from base 1. A patient counted as having stable Graves' hyperthyroidism if no progression to ophthalmopathy occurred over 18 months of follow-up. Hyperthyroidism patients were newly diagnosed, had a disease duration of under 2 months, and were aged 18 to 65 years. The study excluded patients with uncontrolled infections, other autoimmune diseases, pregnancy or lactation. Clinical symptoms, serum thyroxine and TRAb, thyroid ultrasound, and orbital computed tomography formed the basis for the diagnoses. PBMCs were separated from 7.5 to 10 ml of fresh peripheral blood using Ficoll-Paque density gradient centrifugation. Total RNA was extracted with Trizol reagent, and quality was checked on an Agilent 2100 Bioanalyzer.

The TCR beta CDR3 regions were amplified from RNA transcripts. The TCR CDR3 was subjected to a first round of RT-PCR using the HTBI primer set and the Qiagen OneStep RT-PCR kit. The libraries were constructed in a second round of multiplex PCR and then size-selected and purified. The libraries were sequenced on an Illumina HiSeq2000 using paired-end 100 bp reads. As for the original processing: SOAPnuke was used to process the raw data, throwing out any read that contained adapters or uncalled bases, had a mean Phred below 15, or lacked an exact constant-primer or identifier match. COPE v1.2.5 was used to merge the high-quality paired reads, and each unique nucleotide sequence was defined as a clonotype. MiTCR v1.1 was used to align clonotypes to the IMGT TRBV, TRBD and TRBJ reference segments. Only V-J combinations with frequency above 0.0001, covering about 99% of repertoires, were analysed. The TCS score was defined as the ratio of F50 (clonal expansion) to E x V (chaos), calculated using BLOSUM62-based TCRdist between CDR3 peptides within each V-J. Welch's t-statistics and random forest reduced around 520 V-J features to about 12, which were used in a naive Bayes classifier (R e1071). The public reads were reprocessed in TCRdb via fastp at Q25 and MiXCR, keeping in-frame beta chains. One record per CDR3 amino acid sequence lists the most common genes and DNA. TCRdb assigned the V and J calls; the authors' analysis was not used. This sample lists approximately 330,000 distinct CDR3 sequences; 15% to 20% were detected once. The ten largest account for around 50% of the sample.

The sequencing input was blood. The chain was built from TRBV5-1 and TRBJ2-3; the best D guess is TRBD2, with 7 bases matching. This sequence was found in a woman in her fifties or sixties with Graves' hyperthyroidism. The CDR3 reads as follows: CASSHQGGVSTDTQYF. The nucleotides are TGCGCCAGCAGCCATCAAGGGGGGGTTAGCACAGATACGCAGTATTTT.